This T cell receptor beta chain originates from a study of early stage breast cancer tumors. Overall study context: Most invasive tumors, twelve of 16, were ER+/PR+/HER2-. Samples were sequenced at 7.5 to 10-fold average coverage. Points from the study as a whole: Tumors had roughly 2.5-fold higher T cell density and higher clonality than adjacent normal breast tissue. Most shared enriched TCRB sequences were commonly generated ones.

Only in-frame clones appear in the TCRdb table, and some are missing; sequencing was by immunoSEQ multiplex PCR. Seen here are fewer than 70,000 clones, less than 90% observed once, and the top ten hold roughly 4.7%. Trimming cost V 2 bases and J 5 bases; bases outside gene matches: 6. The CDR3 loop spans 17 amino acids. The V gene's germline CDR1 is SGHTA and CDR2 FQGNSA. In the case of this clone: No antigen is known for it.

The origin of this receptor is a person aged 35-55 years with breast cancer. The rearrangement uses TRBV7-2 and TRBJ2-2; TRBD1 matches 12 bases. Input material: blood. CDR3 nucleotide sequence: TGTGCCAGCAGCTTAAGGGACAGGGGGCGCAAAACCGGGGAGCTGTTTTTT. Translation: CASSLRDRGRKTGELFF.